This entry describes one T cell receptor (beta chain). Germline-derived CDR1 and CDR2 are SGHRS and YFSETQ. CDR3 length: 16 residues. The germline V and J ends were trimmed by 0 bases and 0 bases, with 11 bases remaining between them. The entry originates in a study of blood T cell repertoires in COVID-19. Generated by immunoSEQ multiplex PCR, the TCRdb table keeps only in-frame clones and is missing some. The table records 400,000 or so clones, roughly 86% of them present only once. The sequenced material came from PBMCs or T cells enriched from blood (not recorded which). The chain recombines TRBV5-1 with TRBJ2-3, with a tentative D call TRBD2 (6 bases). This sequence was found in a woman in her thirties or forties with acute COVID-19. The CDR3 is CASSLGGGTSTDTQYF. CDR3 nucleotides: TGCGCCAGCAGCTTGGGCGGTGGGACTAGCACAGATACGCAGTATTTT. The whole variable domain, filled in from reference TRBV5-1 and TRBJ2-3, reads KAGVTQTPRYLIKTRGQQVTLSCSPISGHRSVSWYQQTPGQGLQFLFEYFSETQRNKGNFPGRFSGRQFSNSRSEMNVSTLELGDSALYLCASSLGGGTSTDTQYFGPGTRLTVL.